This TCR beta chain was identified during a study of human T cells and chemical hapten exposure (dated by TCRdb to the early 2020s). Turning to the overall study: For sensitization, 2% DPC in acetone was applied to an approximately 2 cm by approximately 2 cm area of upper inner arm skin. Weekly therapeutic DPC doses were additionally applied to the scalp of patients throughout the roughly 25-week study period. Patch testing was done on the upper back using Finn chambers containing 0.01% DPC, and results were scored after 6 days according to International Contact Dermatitis Research Group standards. The mostly female patient cohort included alopecia areata with under or over 50% scalp involvement, alopecia totalis and alopecia universalis. Libraries were pooled for sequencing, and variation in per-sample TCR yields was attributed mainly to small differences in library volumes within the pool. This study followed changes in the peripheral blood TCR repertoire in vivo during primary and secondary sensitization of alopecia patients to the hapten diphenylcyclopropenone (DPC). Blood was sampled from patients pre-sensitization (week 0) and at 2, 6 and about 24 weeks after DPC sensitization. About 27 alopecia patients gave blood for TCR sequencing at one to four time points (pre-sensitization, 2, 6 and 24 weeks).

On the study overall, not on this receptor specifically: A positive correlation was found between the number of PT1 expanded TCRs and patch test score, with significance reached at thresholds 8, 16 and 32 but not 4. Because every patient had alopecia, a presumed autoimmune disease, the patients' immune response might differ from that of healthy individuals. No change with DPC sensitization was found in the number of TCRs above 1 in 1000 frequency, and no evidence of global repertoire structure alterations was found. After repeated subsampling, the strength of the expansion versus patch-test correlation and the threshold at which it became significant changed. Expanded TCRs formed significantly more large CDR3 similarity clusters than pre-sensitization or healthy control sets, consistent with antigen-driven responses.

The germline V and J ends show losses of 10 bases and 6 bases respectively, and no gene match explains 9 bases of the junction. The CDR3, cysteine through phenylalanine, is 13 amino acids long. Only the CDR3 DNA is retained, 39 bases long and in frame from the first base. For CDR1 and CDR2, the germline V gene lists MDHEN and SYDVKM. A word on this clonotype: The antigen it binds to is not known. Base quality data are lacking; no much larger clone is found one base away.

The sample's time point label, decoded: patch test 2, 6 weeks after DPC sensitization. The sample's treatment or condition label is to be understood as: therapeutic diphenylcyclopropenone sensitization with weekly scalp DPC. At each patch-test visit, blood was drawn before the patch test was applied. Patients were considered eligible if aged 18 to 70, diagnosed with alopecia and deemed suitable for DPC therapy, and patients were excluded if pregnant. Total RNA was extracted from unfractionated whole blood collected in Tempus Blood RNA tubes. Library generation was performed with RACE. Sequencing was carried out with a NextSeq 500. During library preparation, unique molecular identifiers were attached to individual cDNA molecules so that TCRs could be counted quantitatively and reproducibly. From each blood RNA sample, both TCR alpha and TCR beta chains were sequenced. The authors' pipeline ran thus. Samples had a median of approximately 93,000 TCRs, with a range from roughly 23,224 to 700,000. The Decombinator software suite was used to annotate the V, J and CDR3 of the TCR reads. To make PS versus PT1 abundance plots, every sample was subsampled to the same number of TCRs (28,000). TCRs were defined as expanded if absent before sensitization and observed at least eight times at the 2-week time point. TCRdb reanalyzed the raw reads on its own, using fastp at Q25 for trimming and MiXCR for clone calling, and kept in-frame beta chains. Under each unique CDR3 protein, matching rows form one entry showing the most common genes and DNA. Clone size and V and J calls follow TCRdb, not the original study. The sample has 73,000 or so distinct CDR3 sequences on record, 8.5% of them singletons. The biggest ten clones account for approximately 3.7% of the sample.

The rearranged chain carries TRBV28 and TRBJ2-1, with 7 middle bases fitting TRBD1. This material consisted of whole blood, taken in connection with sensitization to the hapten diphenylcyclopropenone (DPC). The TCR was taken from a woman in her forties or fifties with alopecia areata. Some clones in this sample may be carry-over from other donors' samples. The DNA sequence is as follows: TGTGCCACCAAAACAGGGGTAGGCAATGAGCAGTTCTTC. It codes for CATKTGVGNEQFF. With the rest looked up from the reference TRBV28 and TRBJ2-1 genes rather than sequenced, the full variable domain is DVKVTQSSRYLVKRTGEKVFLECVQDMDHENMFWYRQDPGLGLRLIYFSYDVKMKEKGDIPEGYSVSREKKERFSLILESASTNQTSMYLCATKTGVGNEQFFGPGTRLTVL.